This T cell receptor (beta chain) was found in a study of blood T cell repertoires in COVID-19. For the study at large: Spain, Italy and the United States supplied samples that represented acute and convalescent COVID-19. Sources were T cells, B-cell-depleted T cells, or PBMCs; the material itself was cDNA or gDNA.

CDR3 length: 15 residues. CDR1 is MNHEY, CDR2 SMNVEV, per germline (reference sequence). Between the trimmed V and J ends, which lost 4 bases and 1 base, there was a span of 13 bases. In the original workflow: Quantification of nucleated cells was approximated via reference gene primer amplification. TCRdb's table, derived via immunoSEQ multiplex PCR, lists solely in-frame clones and lacks some. V, J and clone size are those of that table, while D and trimming were read from the DNA. This table holds approximately 150,000 clones, about nine tenths found once. The specimen was peripheral blood. The V gene is TRBV27, the J gene TRBJ1-1; tentatively, D is TRBD1 (5 bases). The sequence was obtained from a human donor in a cohort sampled during active COVID-19. The CDR3 spells CASSSPGLGNTEAFF. The DNA of the CDR3 is TGTGCCAGCAGTTCTCCAGGGCTAGGGAACACTGAAGCTTTCTTT.